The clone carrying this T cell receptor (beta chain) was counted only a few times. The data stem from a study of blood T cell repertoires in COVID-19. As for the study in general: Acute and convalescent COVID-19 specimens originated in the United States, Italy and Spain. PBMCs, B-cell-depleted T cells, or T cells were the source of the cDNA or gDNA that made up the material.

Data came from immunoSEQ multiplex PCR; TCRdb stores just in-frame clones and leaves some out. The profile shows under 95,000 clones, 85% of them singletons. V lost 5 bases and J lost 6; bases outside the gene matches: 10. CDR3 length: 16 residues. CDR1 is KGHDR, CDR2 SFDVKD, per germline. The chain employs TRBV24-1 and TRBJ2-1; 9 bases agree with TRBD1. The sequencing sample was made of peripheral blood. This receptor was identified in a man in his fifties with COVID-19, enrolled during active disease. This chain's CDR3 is CATSVPGQGGGNEQFF. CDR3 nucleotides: TGTGCCACCAGTGTACCGGGACAGGGAGGAGGCAATGAGCAGTTCTTC.